The present TCR beta chain was sequenced within a study of blood T cells in healthy people across ages (dated by TCRdb to the mid-2010s). Notes on the research overall: In model experiments, roughly one uniquely barcoded TCR beta cDNA molecule per two T cells was captured by template switching. The study measured age-related changes in TCR beta repertoire diversity using deep sequencing normalized with unique cDNA molecular identifiers. Four age groups were formed from the donors: young (average approximately 15 years), middle-aged (approximately 39), aged (62) and long-lived (about 80). To avoid experimental bias, donors of different ages were distributed randomly across sequencing lanes. Using the same blood draw, the study looked at two additional independent replicas of 1 million unique cDNA reads for two donors, one aged 18 to 30 and the other aged 80 or older. Summary of the overall study and its limitations: Observed TCR beta diversity per million T cells fell roughly linearly with age, and a significant reduction was already apparent by age roughly 40. There was a strong correlation between observed TCR beta diversity and the percentage of naive T cells measured by flow cytometry. Total diversity estimates from one million sequenced T cells were considered lower bounds and underestimates. The CMV infection status of donors was not known, potentially confounding age-related changes in expanded clonotypes. Compared with the aged group, the long-lived group had more naive CD4+ T cells, fewer expanded clones and increased TCR diversity, suggesting age selection. Because profiling used bulk unsorted PBMCs, naive and antigen-experienced compartments could not be compared conclusively.

The CDR1 and CDR2 encoded by the germline V gene are SGHRS and YFSETQ. The germline V end is reduced by 4 bases and the J end by 2 bases; junction bases left unmatched: 15. Counted from cysteine to phenylalanine, this CDR3 has 17 amino acids. Only CDR3 DNA remains: 51 bases, in frame from the first base. The donors were some 36 Caucasian individuals from Russia, aged roughly 6 to 90 years, who were systemically healthy. Each donor gave ten milliliters of peripheral blood, collected into EDTA-treated Vacutainer tubes. PBMCs were isolated by Ficoll-Paque density-gradient centrifugation, with at least 6.5 million obtained per sample. Trizol reagent was used to extract total RNA from the PBMCs, yielding at least 5 micrograms per sample. The percentages of naive CD45RAhigh/CD27high T cells were determined by flow cytometry on a PBMC aliquot from every donor. In the case of this clonotype: This receptor's antigen is unknown. No base quality values were provided; no much bigger clone lies one nucleotide off.

Library preparation was by 5' RACE. A second PCR of 7 to 11 cycles was run with a J-beta primer mix and a sample-barcoded 5' primer. Each TCR beta cDNA molecule received a unique molecular identifier from a template-switch 5' adaptor carrying 12 random nucleotides. Each sample yielded at least 2.5 million CDR3-containing paired-end reads. The Mint cDNA synthesis kit, primed by a TRBC-specific oligonucleotide, was used to synthesize first-strand cDNA from all RNA. Following uracil-DNA glycosylase treatment, all cDNA underwent a first 18-cycle PCR with the universal primers M1SS and BC2_uni_R. In the authors' own workflow: For normalization, 1 million high-quality reads were randomly selected from each sample, with every read carrying a distinct molecular identifier. Reads with shared molecular identifiers were discarded instead of being binned into consensus sequences. MiTCR, with a Q25 quality threshold and the strictest error-elimination algorithm, was used for CDR3 identification, clonotype clustering and error correction. A nonparametric unseen species model with Euler transformation was used to estimate lower-bound total TCR beta diversity. The public reads were reanalyzed by TCRdb: fastp trimming at Q25, MiXCR alignment, in-frame beta chains only. Each entry merges the rows of one CDR3 protein and shows their most common DNA and genes. It is TCRdb's table, rather than the study itself, that gives the V and J calls and clone size. Across this sample there are 1,800,000 or so distinct CDR3 sequences, with about two fifths seen only once. Together, the top ten hold approximately 22% of the sample.

The sequenced sample was blood. The sequence came from a human donor in good health. The V and J segments used are TRBV5-1 and TRBJ2-7; 7 central bases correspond to TRBD1. The base sequence is TGCGCCAGCAGCGCCTACTCGGGACAGTCACTTCCCTACGAGCAGTACTTC. Translated, this gives CASSAYSGQSLPYEQYF.